Listed here are 20 T cell receptor beta chains from one sample, sequenced in a study of response to subunit inactivated influenza vaccine. TCRdb redid the calling of the RT-PCR reads with MiXCR, one entry per CDR3 protein. The sample has under 800,000 distinct CDR3 sequences, about 15% seen once. The sample here was PBMCs from blood, taken roughly 2 weeks before vaccination. These receptors came from a man between 50 and 59 years old who received an inactivated influenza vaccine.

J is TRBJ1-1 and V is TRBV18, with 7 positions matching TRBD1. The CDR3 covers 14 residues. With 6 bases clipped from V and 1 base from J, the junction kept 5 bases outside the gene matches. Per the germline V gene, CDR1 is KGHSH and CDR2 is LQKENI. The CDR3 spells CASSQDRKNTEAFF. CDR3 DNA sequence: TGTGCCAGCTCTCAGGACAGGAAGAACACTGAAGCTTTCTTT.

This clonotype turned up a few times. This chain uses TRBV20-1 with TRBJ2-1; D unclear. Trimming took 6 bases from V and 6 from J, leaving 12 bases between them. CDR1 and CDR2 from the germline V gene are DFQATT and SNEGSKA (reference sequence). This CDR3 has 12 amino acids. In DNA, the CDR3 is TGCAGTGCCGCACGTCGACGCAATGAGCAGTTCTTC. Amino acids: CSAARRRNEQFF.

This clonotype was observed a handful of times. The CDR3, as DNA: TGTGCCAGCAGCAACGGGGGAAGAGAGACCCAGTACTTC. This encodes CASSNGGRETQYF. The gene calls are TRBV9 and TRBJ2-5; TRBD2 might be the D (6 bases). Germline lookup yields CDR1 SGDLS and CDR2 YYNGEE. V was trimmed by 4 bases and J by 4 bases, leaving 11 bases between them. The CDR3 runs 13 residues.

The chain is built from TRBV7-8 and TRBJ2-2; 10 nucleotides agree with TRBD1. The germline gives CDR1 SGHVS, CDR2 FQNEAQ. This CDR3 has 18 residues. J gave up 3 bases and V 5 bases, and 12 bases lay outside the gene matches. The CDR3 DNA reads as TGTGCCAGCAGCCTAAACCGGGACAGGGGATATGACACCGGGGAGCTGTTTTTT. It specifies CASSLNRDRGYDTGELFF.

The chain joins TRBV6-1 to TRBJ2-1; no clear D gene. Germline V lookup: CDR1 MNHNS, CDR2 SASEGT. Trimming shortened V by 2 bases and J by 9 bases, and 17 bases separated the two germline ends. The CDR3 runs to 15 residues. For the CDR3, the DNA is TGTGCCAGCAGTGAATCATGGGATGACTGGCGTGAGCAGTTCTTC. It translates to CASSESWDDWREQFF.

The CDR3 sequence: CASSQRDREGETQYF. CDR3 bases: TGCGCCAGCAGCCAAAGGGACAGGGAAGGAGAGACCCAGTACTTC. The V call is TRBV4-3, the J call TRBJ2-5; 9 positions match TRBD1. The CDR3 length is 15 residues. Germline CDR1 and CDR2: LGHNA and YSLEER. J lost 4 bases, V lost 2 bases, and 5 bases had no gene match.

V gene TRBV5-1 combines with J gene TRBJ1-1, with 7 bases lining up with TRBD1. CDR3 size: 15 residues. Germline assignment: CDR1 SGHRS and CDR2 YFSETQ. The trim removed 1 base at V and 1 base at J, leaving 4 bases unmatched. The CDR3 loop is CASSLIGQENTEAFF. In DNA, the CDR3 is TGCGCCAGCAGCTTGATCGGACAGGAGAACACTGAAGCTTTCTTT. Full variable domain (outside the CDR3, taken from reference TRBV5-1 and TRBJ1-1): KAGVTQTPRYLIKTRGQQVTLSCSPISGHRSVSWYQQTPGQGLQFLFEYFSETQRNKGNFPGRFSGRQFSNSRSEMNVSTLELGDSALYLCASSLIGQENTEAFFGQGTRLTVV.

This clonotype appeared a few times. This sequence joins TRBV6-2 or TRBV6-3 and TRBJ2-6; D perhaps matches TRBD2 (5 bases). In germline, CDR1 is MNHEY, CDR2 SVGEGT. The CDR3 is made up of 19 amino acids. Trimming shortened V by 0 bases and J by 3 bases, and 18 bases separated the two germline ends. CDR3: CASSYSSGVGFLGANVLTF. CDR3 bases: TGTGCCAGCAGTTACTCGAGCGGTGTTGGCTTTCTTGGGGCCAACGTCCTGACTTTC.

The chain is built from TRBV11-2 and TRBJ1-4; no clear D. The CDR3 loop spans 14 amino acids. V was pared by 2 bases and J by 3 bases, with 7 bases between. From germline, CDR1 is SGHAT and CDR2 FQNNGV. CDR3 sequence reads: CASSLLWSNEKLFF. CDR3 sequence (DNA): TGTGCCAGCAGCTTACTTTGGTCTAATGAAAAACTGTTTTTT.

This clonotype was observed a handful of times. V gene TRBV6-1 combines with J gene TRBJ2-7; TRBD1 is a possible D gene (6 bases). The length of the CDR3 is 14 residues. Germline V gene lookup returns CDR1 MNHNS and CDR2 SASEGT. V was pared by 6 bases and J by 6 bases, with 18 bases between. This CDR3 is CASRTYRQVGEQYF. The CDR3 bases are TGTGCCAGCAGGACCTACCGACAGGTGGGCGAGCAGTACTTC.

This clonotype was counted between two and nine times. This chain connects TRBV29-1 to TRBJ2-3, with a weak D call TRBD2 (6 bases). Germline V gene data show CDR1 as SQVTM and CDR2 as ANQGSEA. V gave up 4 bases and J gave up 0 bases, with 11 bases separating them. The CDR3 runs to 14 residues. The CDR3 is CSVVPGGSTDTQYF. In DNA, the CDR3 is TGCAGCGTTGTCCCCGGGGGAAGCACAGATACGCAGTATTTT.

The chain links TRBV20-1 to TRBJ2-1, with D uncertain. Trimming stripped 2 bases from V and 10 bases from J, with 9 bases between. Germline loops: CDR1 DFQATT, CDR2 SNEGSKA (reference sequence). The CDR3 has 11 residues. CDR3 bases: TGCAGTGCTAGATACGCAACGGAGCAGTTCTTC. This sequence encodes CSARYATEQFF.

This clonotype was seen more than once but under ten times. The chain couples TRBV29-1 to TRBJ2-7, with 12 bases identical to TRBD2. With V trimmed by 4 bases and J by 2 bases, 3 bases remained unmatched. This CDR3 region has 14 residues. The germline V gene encodes CDR1 SQVTM and CDR2 ANQGSEA. CDR3 residues: CSVASGGGTYEQYF. CDR3 sequence (DNA): TGCAGCGTTGCTAGCGGGGGGGGAACCTACGAGCAGTACTTC.

This clonotype was counted at least ten times. The chain couples TRBV7-9 to TRBJ2-1; D not resolved. In germline, CDR1 is SEHNR, CDR2 FQNEAQ (reference sequence). Trimming left V 2 bases short and J 8 bases short, with 4 bases between. CDR3 length: 11 residues. The CDR3 DNA follows: TGTGCCAGCAGCTTAACCCATGAGCAGTTCTTC. Translated: CASSLTHEQFF.

The CDR3 DNA reads TGTGCCAGCAGCCTGTCAGCGGGAGACCCCGAGCAGTACTTC. Its translation is CASSLSAGDPEQYF. The V call is TRBV9, the J call TRBJ2-7; 8 bases match TRBD2. This CDR3 has 14 amino acids. V was clipped by 4 bases and J by 6 bases; unmatched bases: 9. CDR1 is SGDLS, CDR2 YYNGEE, per germline.

The chain employs TRBV10-3 and TRBJ2-2; possibly TRBD2 for D (6 bases). Trimming took 11 bases from V and 0 from J, leaving 10 bases between them. The CDR3 sequence is 13 residues long. Per germline, CDR1 ENHRY and CDR2 SYGVKD. CDR3 bases: TGTGCCGGAGGGGCATCGAACACCGGGGAGCTGTTTTTT. Protein: CAGGASNTGELFF.

This chain joins TRBV19 and TRBJ2-1; the D gene is possibly TRBD2 (7 bases). This CDR3 is 16 amino acids long. Per the germline V gene, CDR1 is LNHDA and CDR2 is SQIVND (reference sequence). The V gene lost 8 bases and the J gene lost 8 bases, with 25 bases spanning the gap. CDR3 DNA: TGTGCCAGTCGAGGGGGGGCTAGCGCATTTAAGGATGAGCAGTTCTTC. This codes for CASRGGASAFKDEQFF.

At least ten counts were recorded for this clonotype. A junction boundary mismatches the germline segment, possibly from a read error. This chain links TRBV20-1 with TRBJ2-7; D possibly corresponds to TRBD2 (5 bases). This CDR3 has 12 amino acids. In germline, CDR1 is DFQATT, CDR2 SNEGSKA (reference sequence). In nucleotides, the CDR3 is TGCAGTGCTAGGCCTGAACTAGATTCGCGACACTTC. Translated: CSARPELDSRHF.

The chain couples TRBV10-3 to TRBJ1-1; maybe TRBD1 (5 bases). This CDR3 region has 13 residues. The germline V gene has CDR1 ENHRY and CDR2 SYGVKD. Between the trimmed V and J ends, which lost 3 bases and 3 bases, there was a span of 8 bases. The CDR3 DNA reads TGTGCCATCAGTGACGGGACGGACACTGAAGCTTTCTTT. Translating it yields CAISDGTDTEAFF.

The genes are TRBV7-2 and TRBJ2-7; D possibly uses TRBD1 or TRBD2 (5 bases each). With 0 bases removed from V and 5 bases from J, the gap between germline ends came to 11 bases. The CDR3 sequence is 14 residues long. The germline V gene has CDR1 SGHTA and CDR2 FQGNSA. For the CDR3, the DNA is TGTGCCAGCAGCTTAGCGGAGTGGGGGAACGAGCAGTACTTC. It translates to CASSLAEWGNEQYF. Combining the CDR3 with reference TRBV7-2 and TRBJ2-7 gives the whole variable domain GAGVSQSPSNKVTEKGKDVELRCDPISGHTALYWYRQSLGQGLEFLIYFQGNSAPDKSGLPSDRFSAERTGGSVSTLTIQRTQQEDSAVYLCASSLAEWGNEQYFGPGTRLTVT.